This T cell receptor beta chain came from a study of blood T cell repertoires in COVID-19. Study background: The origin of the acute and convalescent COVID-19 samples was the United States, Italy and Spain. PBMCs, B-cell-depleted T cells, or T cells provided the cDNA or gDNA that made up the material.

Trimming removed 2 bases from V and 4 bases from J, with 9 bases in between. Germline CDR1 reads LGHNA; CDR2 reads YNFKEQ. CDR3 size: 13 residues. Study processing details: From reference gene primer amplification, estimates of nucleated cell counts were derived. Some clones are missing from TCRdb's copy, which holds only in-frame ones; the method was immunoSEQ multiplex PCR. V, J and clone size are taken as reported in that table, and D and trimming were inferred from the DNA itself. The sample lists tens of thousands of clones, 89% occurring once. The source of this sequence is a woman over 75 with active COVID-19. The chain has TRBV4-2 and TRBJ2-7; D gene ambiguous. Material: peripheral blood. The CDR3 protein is CASSQMGPYEQYF. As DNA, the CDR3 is TGTGCCAGCAGCCAAATGGGCCCTTACGAGCAGTACTTC.